What follows are 14 T cell receptor beta chains derived from one specimen sequenced in a study of cytomegalovirus exposure and HLA in healthy donors. PCR involved 60 Vbeta and 13 Jbeta primers. TCRdb's copy holds only in-frame clones and misses some; the assay was immunoSEQ multiplex PCR. The sample records roughly 160,000 clones, 79% being singletons. Material for sequencing was PBMCs. Every receptor here comes from a man between 35 and 55 years old in good health and CMV-seronegative.

The chain recombines TRBV28 with TRBJ2-2; possible D gene TRBD2, 6 bases. The V gene lost 1 base and the J gene lost 4 bases, with 13 bases spanning the gap. Germline assignment: CDR1 MDHEN and CDR2 SYDVKM. This CDR3 has 16 residues. This CDR3 reads CASSLLGRDGTGELFF. DNA of the CDR3: TGTGCCAGCAGTTTATTGGGGCGGGACGGCACCGGGGAGCTGTTTTTT.

The chain uses TRBV6-5 and TRBJ2-3; a weak D match, TRBD1 (6 bases). Germline values: CDR1 MNHEY, CDR2 SVGAGI. Deletions cut 5 bases from V and 4 bases from J, with 16 bases between. The CDR3 sequence is 15 residues long. The CDR3 loop reads CASSRLGQTSDTQYF. The CDR3 region has the DNA TGTGCCAGCAGTCGCCTAGGACAGACTTCAGATACGCAGTATTTT.

This clone has a handful of counts. This chain links TRBV28 with TRBJ2-7, with D possibly matching TRBD1 (6 bases). This CDR3 is built from 13 residues. V lost 3 bases to trimming and J lost 5 bases, with 11 bases between them. Germline V gene lookup returns CDR1 MDHEN and CDR2 SYDVKM. This CDR3 reads CASSFWGPDEQYF. The CDR3 DNA sequence: TGTGCCAGCAGTTTTTGGGGGCCGGACGAGCAGTACTTC.

The gene calls are TRBV7-2 and TRBJ2-1; TRBD1 matches at 8 bases. The germline V gene encodes CDR1 SGHTA and CDR2 FQGNSA. CDR3 length equals 14 residues. With 5 bases clipped from V and 6 bases from J, the junction kept 6 bases outside the gene matches. The CDR3 DNA reads as TGTGCCAGCAGCCCAACGGACAGGGCCAATGAGCAGTTCTTC. Protein product: CASSPTDRANEQFF.

The V gene is TRBV23-1, the J gene TRBJ1-5, with D possibly matching TRBD1 (6 bases). TRBV23-1 belongs to the ORF category, with a function that is uncertain. V lost 1 base and J 3 bases, leaving 16 bases between the germline ends. This CDR3 contains 17 residues. DNA for the CDR3: TGCGCCAGCAGTCAATTCCCTAGGGGGGGCCTCAATCAGCCCCAGCATTTT. Its translation is CASSQFPRGGLNQPQHF.

The genes are TRBV6-1 and TRBJ2-5; 10 positions match TRBD2. The CDR3 contains 15 residues. V was pared by 2 bases and J by 11 bases, with 11 bases of the junction left unmatched. The germline gives CDR1 MNHNS, CDR2 SASEGT. Written as DNA, the CDR3 is TGTGCCAGCAGTGAACTTTCTAGCGGGAGTAGGGAGCAGTACTTC. Translating gives CASSELSSGSREQYF.

This sequence joins TRBV5-1 and TRBJ1-6; 9 bases align to TRBD1. The CDR3 length is 16 residues. Germline trimming cut 3 bases from V and 6 bases from J; bases unmatched to any gene: 7. Germline CDR1 reads SGHRS; CDR2 reads YFSETQ. Written as DNA, the CDR3 is TGCGCCAGCAGCTCGGGACAGGGACTGGGTAATTCACCCCTCCACTTT. Protein: CASSSGQGLGNSPLHF.

The chain combines TRBV27 with TRBJ1-5, with D perhaps TRBD1 (6 bases). Germline assignment: CDR1 MNHEY and CDR2 SMNVEV (reference sequence). The CDR3 runs 14 residues. V dropped 3 bases and J dropped 3 bases, with 9 bases sitting between them. The DNA of the CDR3 is TGTGCCAGCAGTTTCAGGGGTATCAATCAGCCCCAGCATTTT. It specifies CASSFRGINQPQHF.

V gene TRBV19 combines with J gene TRBJ1-1, with 7 positions matching TRBD1. This CDR3 region has 16 residues. CDR1 and CDR2 (germline): LNHDA, SQIVND (reference sequence). J gave up 5 bases and V 4 bases, and 13 bases lay outside the gene matches. In DNA form, the CDR3 reads TGTGCCAGTAGTACCATGACAGGGATCTTAGGAACTGAAGCTTTCTTT. Amino acids: CASSTMTGILGTEAFF.

V gene TRBV11-2 combines with J gene TRBJ2-7, with 11 bases matching TRBD2. There are 15 residues in the CDR3. After removal of 4 bases from V and 4 bases from J, the junction contained 6 bases not matched to a gene. Germline values: CDR1 SGHAT, CDR2 FQNNGV. The CDR3 sequence: CASSSQGTSGYEQYF. The CDR3 DNA sequence: TGTGCCAGCAGCTCCCAGGGGACTAGCGGTTACGAGCAGTACTTC.

The count of this clone is one. The V call is TRBV27, the J call TRBJ2-1, with 13 bases matching TRBD2. CDR3 size: 17 residues. Germline V gene data show CDR1 as MNHEY and CDR2 as SMNVEV (reference sequence). J was trimmed by 0 bases and V by 5 bases; bases with no gene match: 4. This CDR3 reads CASSPTSGRGSYNEQFF. The CDR3 DNA reads TGTGCCAGCAGTCCAACTAGCGGGAGGGGCTCCTACAATGAGCAGTTCTTC.

This chain links TRBV18 with TRBJ2-5, with 7 bases that match TRBD1. Losses at the gene ends were 0 bases for V and 5 bases for J; bases not matched to a gene: 9. This CDR3 is 16 amino acids long. The germline V gene encodes CDR1 KGHSH and CDR2 LQKENI. Written as DNA, the CDR3 is TGTGCCAGCTCACCACCCAGGGCAGGGGGTGTGGAGACCCAGTACTTC. It specifies CASSPPRAGGVETQYF.

This clone was seen a handful of times. V and J are TRBV2 and TRBJ1-2; D is ambiguous. V was pared by 3 bases and J by 2 bases, with 7 bases between. The V gene's germline CDR1 is SNHLY and CDR2 FYNNEI. The CDR3 loop spans 13 amino acids. The CDR3 loop is CASSDGLNYGYTF. The DNA of the CDR3 is TGTGCCAGCAGTGACGGTCTCAACTATGGCTACACCTTC.

This chain joins TRBV7-6 and TRBJ2-7; 10 bases fit TRBD1. The ends lost 4 bases at V and 9 bases at J; junction bases unmatched: 9. Germline V CDR1 and CDR2: SGHVS, FNYEAQ. The CDR3 length is 14 residues. The CDR3 DNA reads TGTGCCAGCAGCTCCGGGACAGGGGCTTCCGGGCAGTACTTC. Its protein product is CASSSGTGASGQYF.